The 24 T cell receptor beta chains listed next were all sequenced from one sample in a study of blood T cell repertoires in COVID-19 (dated by TCRdb to 2020 to 2021). Library preparation employed the immunoSEQ multiplex PCR assay. In its TCRdb copy, this immuneACCESS table keeps in-frame sequences only and misses some clones. Where compared with another copy, unresolved V genes explain less than half of these, and the others have no known cause. The sample table records 90,000 to 120,000 clones; around 89% of these occur just once. Of the sample, roughly 4.9% falls within the top ten clones. Sequenced: peripheral blood. The receptors originated from a man aged 40-49 years with active or convalescent COVID-19.

This clone was seen once. CDR3 sequence (DNA): TGTGCCAGCAGCTTAGATCCCCAGGAAGAGACCCAGTACTTC. This encodes CASSLDPQEETQYF. The V and J genes are TRBV11-3 and TRBJ2-5; D ambiguous. This CDR3 is 14 amino acids long. Trimming shortened V by 0 bases and J by 3 bases, and 8 bases separated the two germline ends. From germline, CDR1 is SGHNT and CDR2 YENEEA.

J is TRBJ2-7 and V is TRBV4-1; tentative D call: TRBD1 (6 bases). The CDR3 consists of 14 residues. Germline CDR1 MGHRA, CDR2 YSYEKL. V gave up 3 bases and J gave up 2 bases, with 11 bases separating them. For the CDR3, the DNA is TGCGCCAGCAGCCACCGCGAGGGGGCCTACGAGCAGTACTTC. It translates to CASSHREGAYEQYF.

This chain connects TRBV11-2 to TRBJ1-1, with D uncertain. The V gene lost 5 bases and the J gene lost 5 bases, with 15 bases spanning the gap. This CDR3 comprises 14 residues. Germline CDR1 is SGHAT and CDR2 is FQNNGV. The CDR3 reads CASSPGLTGTEAFF. The CDR3, as DNA: TGTGCCAGCAGCCCCGGACTTACGGGAACTGAAGCTTTCTTT.

The genes are TRBV9 and TRBJ2-3; D may be TRBD1 (5 bases). The germline CDR1 and CDR2 sequences are SGDLS and YYNGEE. This CDR3 has 17 amino acids. Trimming pared 2 bases from V and 3 bases from J, leaving 19 bases between. The CDR3 here is CASSVGSIGRVTDTQYF. CDR3 DNA sequence: TGTGCCAGCAGCGTTGGGTCGATTGGCAGGGTGACAGATACGCAGTATTTT. Supplemented by reference TRBV9 and TRBJ2-3, the full variable domain reads DSGVTQTPKHLITATGQRVTLRCSPRSGDLSVYWYQQSLDQGLQFLIQYYNGEERAKGNILERFSAQQFPDLHSELNLSSLELGDSALYFCASSVGSIGRVTDTQYFGPGTRLTVL.

V is TRBV6-5 and J is TRBJ2-7; D is possibly TRBD1 (6 bases). The CDR3 extends over 13 amino acids. Germline lookup yields CDR1 MNHEY and CDR2 SVGAGI. The V gene lost 4 bases and the J gene lost 2 bases, with 9 bases spanning the gap. This CDR3 reads CASSWDKAYEQYF. CDR3 bases: TGTGCCAGCAGTTGGGACAAAGCCTACGAGCAGTACTTC.

V usage is TRBV15 and J usage is TRBJ1-1; D possibly corresponds to TRBD1 (6 bases). Trimming took 2 bases from V and 3 from J, leaving 13 bases between them. The CDR3 is 15 residues long. CDR1 is LNHNV and CDR2 is YYDKDF in the germline V gene (reference sequence). CDR3 amino acids: CATSRSGGADTEAFF. CDR3 coding DNA: TGTGCCACCAGCAGATCGGGGGGGGCGGACACTGAAGCTTTCTTT.

The V gene is TRBV7-2, the J gene TRBJ1-4; 9 positions agree with TRBD1. Germline CDR1 is SGHTA and CDR2 is FQGNSA. The CDR3 length is 15 residues. The V gene end was trimmed by 4 bases and the J gene end by 11 bases; junction bases not matched to a gene: 11. DNA for the CDR3: TGTGCCAGCAGCTCCCAACCGGGACAGGGACGGAAACTGTTTTTT. Protein: CASSSQPGQGRKLFF.

In this sample, this clone turned up once. The chain carries TRBV18 and TRBJ2-1, with 11 bases matching TRBD1. V shed 6 bases, J shed 6 bases, and the junction held 1 base outside the gene matches. This CDR3 spans 13 amino acids. Per the germline V gene, CDR1 is KGHSH and CDR2 is LQKENI. CDR3 sequence reads: CASSGTGGNEQFF. For the CDR3, the DNA is TGTGCCAGCTCCGGGACAGGGGGCAATGAGCAGTTCTTC.

The J gene is TRBJ2-3, the V gene TRBV18; D ambiguous. From germline, CDR1 is KGHSH and CDR2 LQKENI. The CDR3 sequence is 16 residues long. Deletions cut 0 bases from V and 1 base from J, with 11 bases between. The CDR3 spells CASSPPSSRGTDTQYF. The CDR3 region has the DNA TGTGCCAGCTCACCACCTAGTTCCCGGGGCACAGATACGCAGTATTTT.

V gene TRBV4-1 combines with J gene TRBJ1-1; no definite D call. V lost 4 bases and J 1 base, leaving 10 bases between the germline ends. The CDR3 length is 14 residues. CDR1 MGHRA and CDR2 YSYEKL come from the germline V gene. Here the CDR3 reads CASSLQAWNTEAFF. CDR3 coding DNA: TGCGCCAGCAGCCTCCAGGCCTGGAACACTGAAGCTTTCTTT.

The V call is TRBV3-1 (or the pseudogene TRBV3-2), the J call TRBJ2-3; possible D gene TRBD1, 5 bases. The germline CDR1 and CDR2 sequences are LGHDT and YNNKEL (reference sequence). The CDR3 has 14 residues. V shed 4 bases and J shed 10 bases, with 18 bases lying between them. The CDR3 DNA reads TGTGCCAGCAGCCCAGGGCATAACGGGCGATCGCAGTATTTT. Its translation is CASSPGHNGRSQYF.

The V call is TRBV2, the J call TRBJ2-7; 8 bases fit TRBD1. Trimming at V came to 5 bases and at J to 1 base, leaving 4 bases not matched to a gene. This CDR3 comprises 14 residues. Germline loops: CDR1 SNHLY, CDR2 FYNNEI. The CDR3 nucleotides are TGTGCCAGCAGTTCAGGGACAGGATCCTACGAGCAGTACTTC. Translation gives CASSSGTGSYEQYF.

The chain is built from TRBV19 and TRBJ1-4; possibly TRBD1 for D (5 bases). This CDR3 is 14 amino acids long. V lost 9 bases and J lost 4, with 15 bases in between. Germline CDR1 LNHDA, CDR2 SQIVND (reference sequence). DNA of the CDR3: TGTGCCAGCCGACGTGGGGCGAATAATGAAAAACTGTTTTTT. This encodes CASRRGANNEKLFF.

This sequence joins TRBV28 and TRBJ1-5, with D maybe TRBD1 (6 bases). CDR3 length: 15 residues. Germline loops: CDR1 MDHEN, CDR2 SYDVKM. Trimming shortened V by 3 bases and J by 6 bases, and 15 bases separated the two germline ends. CDR3 region: CASSLGRGYFQPQHF. The CDR3 DNA follows: TGTGCCAGCAGTTTGGGCAGGGGTTATTTTCAGCCCCAGCATTTT.

The CDR3 DNA follows: TGTGCCAGTAACCCCGGGACACCTAATTCACCCCTCCACTTT. This sequence encodes CASNPGTPNSPLHF. V and J are TRBV6-5 and TRBJ1-6, with D possibly matching TRBD1 (6 bases). CDR3 length: 14 residues. With 9 bases removed from V and 6 bases from J, the gap between germline ends came to 15 bases. Germline assignment: CDR1 MNHEY and CDR2 SVGAGI.

The V call is TRBV18, the J call TRBJ1-5; D remains unclear. This CDR3 has 13 residues. V was cut by 5 bases and J by 0 bases, with 5 bases left in between. Germline loops: CDR1 KGHSH, CDR2 LQKENI. CDR3 sequence (DNA): TGTGCCAGCTCATCGAGTAGCAATCAGCCCCAGCATTTT. Encoded protein: CASSSSSNQPQHF.

The genes are TRBV28 and TRBJ2-7; no firm D call. V was cut by 6 bases and J by 0 bases, with 9 bases left in between. Germline CDR1 reads MDHEN; CDR2 reads SYDVKM. This CDR3 has 13 amino acids. The CDR3 spells CASSARASYEQYF. The CDR3 coding sequence is TGTGCCAGCAGCGCTCGAGCCTCCTACGAGCAGTACTTC.

V is TRBV28 and J is TRBJ2-2, with D perhaps matching TRBD1 (6 bases). V lost 4 bases and J 3 bases, leaving 12 bases between the germline ends. The length of the CDR3 is 15 residues. Germline CDR1 and CDR2: MDHEN and SYDVKM. The CDR3 coding sequence is TGTGCCAGCAGTTCGACAGGCAGGGACACCGGGGAGCTGTTTTTT. Encoded protein: CASSSTGRDTGELFF. Full variable domain (outside the CDR3, taken from reference TRBV28 and TRBJ2-2): DVKVTQSSRYLVKRTGEKVFLECVQDMDHENMFWYRQDPGLGLRLIYFSYDVKMKEKGDIPEGYSVSREKKERFSLILESASTNQTSMYLCASSSTGRDTGELFFGEGSRLTVL.

The chain recombines TRBV12-3 or TRBV12-4 with TRBJ2-7; D remains unclear. The V gene lost 1 base and the J gene lost 6 bases, with 7 bases spanning the gap. The CDR3 contains 12 residues. CDR3 in DNA: TGTGCCAGCAGTTTAGGTGGGCCCGAGCAGTACTTC. This gives the protein CASSLGGPEQYF.

The V call is TRBV27, the J call TRBJ2-3, with a tentative D call TRBD1 (5 bases). The CDR3 sequence is 16 residues long. Germline V gene sequence: CDR1 MNHEY, CDR2 SMNVEV (reference sequence). Trimming stripped 2 bases from V and 4 bases from J, with 16 bases between. The chain's CDR3 is CASSLRLGPRADTQYF. As DNA, the CDR3 is TGTGCCAGCAGTTTACGCCTCGGTCCCAGGGCAGATACGCAGTATTTT.

The rearrangement joins TRBV12-5 to TRBJ1-5, with a tentative D call TRBD1 (5 bases). CDR1 is LGHNT, CDR2 FRNRAP, per germline. Trimming removed 8 bases at V and 15 bases at J, with 17 bases between. This CDR3 comprises 11 residues. CDR3 region: CASKTRGDRHF. The DNA of the CDR3 is TGTGCTAGTAAAACACGGGGGGATCGGCATTTT.

The chain combines TRBV30 with TRBJ1-5; the D is unclear. Germline-derived CDR1 and CDR2 are GTSNPN and SVGIG (reference sequence). CDR3 size: 13 residues. Trimming left V 1 base short and J 6 bases short, with 10 bases between. CDR3 DNA: TGTGCCTGGAGTGGGAGTTTAAGTCAGCCCCAGCATTTT. Amino acid sequence: CAWSGSLSQPQHF. Drawing the rest from reference TRBV30 and TRBJ1-5, the complete variable domain is SQTIHQWPATLVQPVGSPLSLECTVEGTSNPNLYWYRQAAGRGLQLLFYSVGIGQISSEVPQNLSASRPQDRQFILSSKKLLLSDSGFYLCAWSGSLSQPQHFGDGTRLSIL.

The rearrangement uses TRBV24-1 and TRBJ2-3, with 10 nucleotides matching TRBD2. The CDR3 is made up of 16 amino acids. J was trimmed by 1 base and V by 5 bases; bases with no gene match: 5. Germline V CDR1 and CDR2: KGHDR, SFDVKD. CDR3 bases: TGTGCCACCAGTGGACCAGGACTAGCGGGCACAGATACGCAGTATTTT. Amino acid sequence: CATSGPGLAGTDTQYF.

This chain connects TRBV7-9 to TRBJ1-1, with no clear D. Germline lookup yields CDR1 SEHNR and CDR2 FQNEAQ (reference sequence). The length of the CDR3 is 13 residues. Trimming pared 5 bases from V and 5 bases from J, leaving 12 bases between. CDR3 coding DNA: TGTGCCAGCAGCGTAATCGGGGTGACTGAAGCTTTCTTT. Residues: CASSVIGVTEAFF.